This T cell receptor (beta chain) was documented in a study of Ad26.COV2.S vaccination and SARS-CoV-2 variants. About the study: The vaccine Ad26.COV2.S was put into the muscle once, or twice with 56 days between.

Study outcomes and limitations: There was a possibility that the TCR breadth and depth analyses underestimated total T cell responses.

Produced via immunoSEQ multiplex PCR; TCRdb's table is partial and in-frame only. The data contain about 350,000 clones, approximately 86% of them singletons. About this clone: The antigen remains unidentified.

Germline V gene sequence: CDR1 MNHEY, CDR2 SVGAGI. V dropped 4 bases and J dropped 8 bases, with 20 bases sitting between them. The CDR3 contains 15 residues. Treatment of the sample: approximately 18 received Ad26.COV2.S at low or high dose, single or two shots; five or six received placebo; per-sample allocation not given. Sampling happened 63 days after the first vaccine or placebo injection. Cohort 1b enrolled adults aged 18-55 years in Boston. Ad26.COV2.S expressed prefusion-stabilized spike from the original Wuhan strain. The TCR sequence derives from a person aged 18-65 years who received the Ad26.COV2.S COVID-19 vaccine or a placebo. J is TRBJ1-2 and V is TRBV6-5; D is perhaps TRBD1 (5 bases). Source: peripheral blood, taken in a trial of Ad26.COV2.S vaccine versus placebo. The CDR3 is CASSLRQSPKQGYTF. The CDR3 nucleotides are TGTGCCAGCAGTTTAAGACAGAGCCCTAAGCAAGGCTACACCTTC.